The 32 T cell receptor beta chains below were found in one sample sequenced in a study of T cells expressing NK-cell markers. TCRdb reprocessed the 5' RACE reads and stores each CDR3 protein as one record, lacking DNA. The specimen's table records a few hundred thousand distinct CDR3 sequences. Sequenced sample: blood T cells: a sorted CD56 or NKG2C T cell subset, CD4+ or CD8+ T cells, or bulk PBMC T cells (not recorded which). The source is a man between 18 and 69 years old in good health.

The CDR3 here is CASSPRQGRYGYTF. This chain joins TRBV3-1 and TRBJ1-2; TCRdb calls TRBD1, which cannot be checked without DNA. The CDR3 has 14 residues. Germline-derived CDR1 and CDR2 are LGHDT and YNNKEL (reference sequence).

The chain is built from TRBV28 and TRBJ1-6; TCRdb indicates TRBD1, and absent DNA this call remains unverified. The CDR3 has 13 amino acids. Germline V CDR1 and CDR2: MDHEN, SYDVKM. The CDR3: CASGANLNSPLHF.

This chain uses TRBV6-2 or TRBV6-3 with TRBJ1-5; without DNA, the TCRdb call of TRBD1 cannot be checked. Germline lookup yields CDR1 MNHEY and CDR2 SVGEGT. This CDR3 has 14 amino acids. The CDR3 is CASQGTGGSQPQHF.

The V call is TRBV2, the J call TRBJ2-7. Germline lookup yields CDR1 SNHLY and CDR2 FYNNEI. The CDR3 is 14 residues long. CDR3 amino acids: CASSGWVTGYEQYF.

The rearrangement joins TRBV14 to TRBJ2-3; TCRdb picks TRBD1, but there is no DNA to check that call. The CDR3 loop spans 14 amino acids. Germline CDR1 reads SGHDN; CDR2 reads FVKESK. The CDR3 region is CASARATRENTQYF.

The genes are TRBV9 and TRBJ1-1. CDR1 is SGDLS and CDR2 is YYNGEE in the germline V gene. The CDR3 extends over 13 amino acids. The CDR3 loop is CASSPIGRGTAFF.

The chain's CDR3 is CASSTRRDGYGYTF. The chain joins TRBV11-2 to TRBJ1-2. CDR3 size: 14 residues. Germline V CDR1 and CDR2: SGHAT, FQNNGV.

The chain joins TRBV3-1 to TRBJ2-3. The CDR3 is 12 amino acids. Germline V gives CDR1 LGHDT, CDR2 YNNKEL (reference sequence). CDR3 protein: CASTQGRGTQYF.

J is TRBJ2-5 and V is TRBV4-2; TCRdb outputs TRBD2, but without DNA this stays unchecked. The CDR3 is made up of 16 amino acids. Germline loops: CDR1 LGHNA, CDR2 YNFKEQ. CDR3 sequence: CASSQGTSGFQETQYF.

The chain is built from TRBV3-1 and TRBJ1-1; TCRdb designates TRBD1, a call that cannot be tested without DNA. Germline values: CDR1 LGHDT, CDR2 YNNKEL (reference sequence). This CDR3 contains 16 residues. CDR3 protein: CASSQRAGGARTEAFF.

The gene calls are TRBV20-1 and TRBJ2-7. Germline CDR1 and CDR2: DFQATT and SNEGSKA (reference sequence). CDR3 size: 14 residues. CDR3 loop: CSASVLYESYEQYF.

The chain carries TRBV5-1 and TRBJ2-1; the D call of TRBD1 rests on TCRdb alone, since no DNA is present to check it. CDR3 size: 16 residues. The germline CDR1 and CDR2 sequences are SGHRS and YFSETQ. CDR3 protein: CASSSFHGQAKDEQFF.

The J gene is TRBJ1-1, the V gene TRBV7-9. The CDR3 extends over 13 amino acids. Germline assignment: CDR1 SEHNR and CDR2 FQNEAQ (reference sequence). The CDR3 region is CASSANANTEAFF.

The CDR3 here is CASSQNRASSYNSPLHF. The chain employs TRBV4-1 and TRBJ1-6; with no DNA, the TCRdb D assignment of TRBD1 cannot be verified. The CDR3 runs to 17 residues. CDR1 is MGHRA and CDR2 is YSYEKL in the germline V gene.

The CDR3 spells CASSLGVLLDEQYF. This chain uses TRBV11-2 with TRBJ2-7. The CDR3 runs to 14 residues. The germline gives CDR1 SGHAT, CDR2 FQNNGV.

V usage is TRBV2 and J usage is TRBJ1-1. The germline CDR1 and CDR2 sequences are SNHLY and FYNNEI. The CDR3 loop spans 12 amino acids. The CDR3 sequence: CASRYGRSGAFF.

The CDR3 region is CSARSTGGSSRTTNYGYTF. The rearrangement uses TRBV20-1 and TRBJ1-2; TCRdb lists TRBD1, though no DNA is available to test this call. CDR3 length: 19 residues. Germline CDR1 DFQATT, CDR2 SNEGSKA (reference sequence).

The CDR3 loop is CASSQPRETTNEQFF. This chain links TRBV3-1 with TRBJ2-1. Germline V CDR1 and CDR2: LGHDT, YNNKEL (reference sequence). The CDR3 extends over 15 amino acids.

The rearrangement links TRBV27 to TRBJ2-7; the TCRdb call, TRBD1, lacks DNA for checking. The CDR3 runs 15 residues. Germline loops: CDR1 MNHEY, CDR2 SMNVEV (reference sequence). The CDR3 sequence is CASSSNPGVSYEQYF.

The chain uses TRBV7-7 and TRBJ2-7; TCRdb names TRBD1, which stays unverified in the absence of DNA. This CDR3 contains 13 residues. Germline CDR1 is SSHAT and CDR2 is FNYEAQ (reference sequence). CDR3 residues: CASSLDGTYEQYF.

The chain couples TRBV5-1 to TRBJ1-4; without DNA, the TCRdb call of TRBD1 cannot be checked. Germline V gene data show CDR1 as SGHRS and CDR2 as YFSETQ. CDR3 length: 12 amino acids. The CDR3: CASSGRQGELFF.

The chain employs TRBV28 and TRBJ1-5; TCRdb returns TRBD1, unconfirmable since there is no DNA. Per germline, CDR1 MDHEN and CDR2 SYDVKM. The CDR3 consists of 14 residues. The CDR3 sequence is CASLGVVSNQPQHF.

The gene calls are TRBV24-1 and TRBJ2-3; as DNA is missing, the TRBD1 call by TCRdb cannot be tested. Germline lookup yields CDR1 KGHDR and CDR2 SFDVKD. CDR3 length: 12 residues. The CDR3 sequence is CATGQGADTQYF.

The chain employs TRBV5-6 and TRBJ1-1; the TCRdb call, TRBD1, lacks DNA for checking. From germline, CDR1 is SGHDT and CDR2 YYEEEE. The CDR3 totals 16 residues. CDR3 sequence reads: CASSRIPLDRNTEAFF.

The chain recombines TRBV20-1 with TRBJ2-5; checking the TCRdb D call of TRBD1 is not possible without DNA. The CDR3 has 14 residues. Looked up from germline, CDR1 is DFQATT and CDR2 is SNEGSKA (reference sequence). CDR3 region: CSAIPTGLQETQYF.

The V call is TRBV6-5, the J call TRBJ2-2; there is no DNA to check the TCRdb D call of TRBD1. The CDR3 is 19 amino acids. The germline gives CDR1 MNHEY, CDR2 SVGAGI. The CDR3 reads CASSSPRNLTGANTGELFF.

The chain employs TRBV5-1 and TRBJ2-5. This CDR3 spans 14 amino acids. The germline V gene has CDR1 SGHRS and CDR2 YFSETQ. The chain's CDR3 is CASSPLNFGETQYF.

The rearrangement joins TRBV5-1 to TRBJ2-4; TCRdb's assignment of TRBD1 cannot be checked, as there is no DNA. This CDR3 region has 15 residues. From germline, CDR1 is SGHRS and CDR2 YFSETQ. CDR3 protein: CASSWEPGTENIQYF.

The chain joins TRBV28 to TRBJ2-5; TCRdb returns TRBD2, unconfirmable since there is no DNA. This CDR3 is built from 15 residues. Germline V gene data show CDR1 as MDHEN and CDR2 as SYDVKM. The CDR3 sequence is CASSLSGTRKETQYF.

V gene TRBV9 combines with J gene TRBJ2-5; TCRdb reports TRBD2, a call that lacks DNA to check it against. The CDR3 length is 14 residues. The germline CDR1 and CDR2 sequences are SGDLS and YYNGEE. This CDR3 reads CASSATSSQETQYF.

The chain has TRBV25-1 and TRBJ2-7; the D call of TRBD1 rests on TCRdb alone, since no DNA is present to check it. Germline-derived CDR1 and CDR2 are MGHDK and SYGVNS. This CDR3 spans 15 amino acids. This chain's CDR3 is CASSESRQGAGEQYF.

This chain uses TRBV20-1 with TRBJ2-1; TCRdb's D gene call, TRBD1, goes unchecked for lack of DNA. The CDR3 has 16 amino acids. The germline V gene has CDR1 DFQATT and CDR2 SNEGSKA (reference sequence). CDR3 amino acids: CSARPVNRGTYNEQFF.